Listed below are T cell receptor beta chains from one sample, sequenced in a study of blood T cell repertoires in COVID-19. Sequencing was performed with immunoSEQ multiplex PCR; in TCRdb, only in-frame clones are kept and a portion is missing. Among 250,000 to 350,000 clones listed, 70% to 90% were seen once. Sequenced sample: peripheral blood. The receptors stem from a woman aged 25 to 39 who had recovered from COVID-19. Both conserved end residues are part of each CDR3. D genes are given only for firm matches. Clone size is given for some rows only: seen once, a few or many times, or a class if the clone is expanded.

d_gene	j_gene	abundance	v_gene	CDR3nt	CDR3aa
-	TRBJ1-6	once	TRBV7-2	TGTGCCAGCAGCTTGACAGGTGACAATTCACCCCTCCACTTT	CASSLTGDNSPLHF
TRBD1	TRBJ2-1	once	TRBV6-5	TGTGCCAGCAGTTACCGGGACAGGGGTTCCTACAATGAGCAGTTCTTC	CASSYRDRGSYNEQFF
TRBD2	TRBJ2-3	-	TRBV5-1	TGCGCCAGCAGCCCGGGACTAGCGGGACTAGATACGCAGTATTTT	CASSPGLAGLDTQYF
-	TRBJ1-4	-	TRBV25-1	TGTGCCAGCAAAGAGGGGGAGGGTGAAAAACTGTTTTTT	CASKEGEGEKLFF
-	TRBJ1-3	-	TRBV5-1	TGCGCCAGCAAACCCCAGGGTGCCGGAAACACCATATATTTT	CASKPQGAGNTIYF
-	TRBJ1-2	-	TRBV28	TGTGCCAGCAGTTTGAGTTCCTATGGCTACACCTTC	CASSLSSYGYTF
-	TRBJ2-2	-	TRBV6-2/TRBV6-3	TGTGCCAGCAGTAAGGCGGGACTCCTGGGCGGGGAGCTGTTTTTT	CASSKAGLLGGELFF
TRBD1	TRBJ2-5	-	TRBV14	TGTGCCAGCAGCCAGGCGACAGGGGGTCAAGAGACCCAGTACTTC	CASSQATGGQETQYF
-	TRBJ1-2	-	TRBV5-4	TGTGCCAGCAGCTCGGGACAAACCTATGGCTACACCTTC	CASSSGQTYGYTF
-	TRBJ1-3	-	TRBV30	TGTGCCTGGAGAAAGGAGAGGGACACCAGCTCTGGAAACACCATATATTTT	CAWRKERDTSSGNTIYF
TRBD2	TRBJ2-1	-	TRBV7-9	TGTGCCAGCAGCTTAGCTTTCCAGGGAGGGTACAATGAGCAGTTCTTC	CASSLAFQGGYNEQFF
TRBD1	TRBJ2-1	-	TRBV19	TGTGCCCGGCTTGATGAACCGGGACAGGGTCTTTGCAATGAGCAGTTCTTC	CARLDEPGQGLCNEQFF
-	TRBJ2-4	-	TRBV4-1	TGCGCCAGCAGCCAAGGGCCAGGTAGGGGGGCCAAAAACATTCAGTACTTC	CASSQGPGRGAKNIQYF
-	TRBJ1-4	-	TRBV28	TGTGCCAGCAGTTCATGGGCAGGGGATGAAAAACTGTTTTTT	CASSSWAGDEKLFF
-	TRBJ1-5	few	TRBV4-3	TGCGCCAGCAGCCGAGGGAGTGGGAATCGGCCCCAGCATTTT	CASSRGSGNRPQHF
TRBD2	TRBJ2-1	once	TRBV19	TGTGCCAGTAGTATGAGGCTAGCGGTTTACAATGAGCAGTTCTTC	CASSMRLAVYNEQFF
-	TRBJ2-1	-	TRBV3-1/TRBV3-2	TGTGCCAGCAGCCCCGACAGGAGCTCCTACAATGAGCAGTTCTTC	CASSPDRSSYNEQFF
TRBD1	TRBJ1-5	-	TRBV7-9	TGTGCCAGCAGCTTAATGGGACAGGGGCATCAGCCCCAGCATTTT	CASSLMGQGHQPQHF
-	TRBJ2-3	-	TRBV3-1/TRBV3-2	TGTGCCAGCAGGTTCTCTGGGCGGGGTCGCACAGATACGCAGTATTTT	CASRFSGRGRTDTQYF
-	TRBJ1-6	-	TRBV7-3	TGTGCCAGCAGCTACACCAGCAGGGCTTCCTATAATTCACCCCTCCACTTT	CASSYTSRASYNSPLHF
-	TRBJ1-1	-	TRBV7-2	TGTGCCAGCAGCCCACGGGAGGGGCCCACTGAAGCTTTCTTT	CASSPREGPTEAFF
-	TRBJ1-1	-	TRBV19	TGTGCCAGTACCCTAAGTTCGACGGCGGCCACTGAAGCTTTCTTT	CASTLSSTAATEAFF
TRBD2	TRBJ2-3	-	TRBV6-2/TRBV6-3	TGTGCCAGCAGCCCCCGAGCGGGGCTCACAGATACGCAGTATTTT	CASSPRAGLTDTQYF
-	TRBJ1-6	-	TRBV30	TGTGCCTGGAACGGGGTCACTAGGAATTCACCCCTCCACTTT	CAWNGVTRNSPLHF